This T cell receptor beta chain was documented in a study of OX40 agonist ivuxolimab in advanced cancers. Overall study: Eligibility rules accepted prior anti-PD-1, anti-PD-L1 or anti-CTLA-4 therapy, and under 45% had some.

Study-wide points: CD8+ T cells averaged more expanded clones than CD4+. Doses of 0.1 to 3.0 mg/kg were accompanied by clonal expansion of CD4+ and CD8+ blood T cells by week 6.

Method: immunoSEQ multiplex PCR; TCRdb's copy keeps in-frame clones and lacks some. The sample yields tens of thousands of clones, roughly 84% seen once. About this clone itself: Its specificity is unknown.

The CDR3 spans 15 residues. V was clipped by 5 bases and J by 2 bases; unmatched bases: 5. The V gene's germline CDR1 is SGHRS and CDR2 YFSETQ. The chain uses TRBV5-1 and TRBJ2-1; 9 bases align to TRBD1. The sample in question was CD4+ or CD8+ T cells sorted from blood, obtained in a trial of the OX40 agonist ivuxolimab. This sequence was found in an adult with an advanced solid tumor such as melanoma, head and neck, liver or kidney cancer. This CDR3 is CASRGTGSPYNEQFF. The CDR3 DNA reads as TGCGCCAGCAGAGGGACAGGGAGCCCCTACAATGAGCAGTTCTTC.